The T cell receptor beta chain described here comes from a study of response to subunit inactivated influenza vaccine. Study observations and caveats: That few new T cells are recruited by each seasonal influenza vaccination was the authors' suggestion.

TCRdb re-analysed the RT-PCR reads in MiXCR, keeping a single row per CDR3 protein. The sample yields hundreds of thousands of distinct CDR3 sequences, 25% seen once. Looked up from germline, CDR1 is SQVTM and CDR2 is ANQGSEA. The germline V and J ends were trimmed by 3 bases and 4 bases, with 7 bases remaining between them. The CDR3 runs to 12 residues. Concerning this clonotype itself: The antigen is not known.

The source was CD4+ T cells sorted from PBMCs, collected 5 to 6 days after vaccination. The chain couples TRBV29-1 to TRBJ2-1; a possible D gene is TRBD2 (6 bases). The receptor's source is a middle-aged man who received an inactivated influenza vaccine. The CDR3 spells CSVEGGYNEQFF. The CDR3 DNA reads TGCAGCGTTGAGGGGGGTTACAATGAGCAGTTCTTC.